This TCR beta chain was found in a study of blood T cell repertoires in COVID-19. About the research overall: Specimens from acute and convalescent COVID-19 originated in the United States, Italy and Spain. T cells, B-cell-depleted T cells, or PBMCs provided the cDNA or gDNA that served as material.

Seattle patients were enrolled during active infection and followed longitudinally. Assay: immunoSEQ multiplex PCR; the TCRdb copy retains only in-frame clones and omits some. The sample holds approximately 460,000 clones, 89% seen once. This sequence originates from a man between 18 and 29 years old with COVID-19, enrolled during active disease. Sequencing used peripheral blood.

As DNA, the CDR3 is TGTGCCAGCAGCCCACTAGCGGGAGTTGCGAATGAGCAGTTCTTC. It is translated as CASSPLAGVANEQFF. The V gene is TRBV7-6, the J gene TRBJ2-1, with 11 bases matching TRBD2. CDR1 is SGHVS, CDR2 FNYEAQ, per germline. V was pared by 5 bases and J by 7 bases, with 7 bases of the junction left unmatched. The CDR3 runs to 15 residues.